Listed here are 24 T cell receptor beta chains from one sample, sequenced in a study of spatial heterogeneity in lung cancer. Described time point: blood at routine non-recurrence follow-up after resection. The input material, whole RNA from tumor, nontumor lung or frozen PBMC, was sequenced unsorted. MiXCR was run by TCRdb on the 5' RACE reads, yielding one entry per CDR3 protein. This table holds some 54,000 distinct CDR3 sequences, less than 9% found once. The starting material was PBMCs, obtained at follow-up. The receptors were sampled from a female donor with early-stage non-small cell lung cancer.

This clonotype was observed many times. V gene TRBV12-3 or TRBV12-4 combines with J gene TRBJ1-5; the D gene is possibly TRBD1 (6 bases). V gave up 7 bases and J gave up 11 bases, with 21 bases separating them. This CDR3 spans 14 amino acids. The CDR3 is CASTASPYREAQHF. The CDR3 DNA follows: TGTGCCAGCACCGCGTCACCTTACAGGGAGGCCCAGCATTTT.

The rearrangement links TRBV7-2 to TRBJ2-1; D perhaps matches TRBD1 (5 bases). The V end lost 1 base, the J end lost 9 bases, and 16 bases lay between the germline ends. Germline values: CDR1 SGHTA, CDR2 FQGNSA. This CDR3 comprises 15 residues. This chain's CDR3 is CASSLVAGFYSEQFF. The CDR3 DNA reads TGTGCCAGCAGCTTAGTGGCAGGGTTCTATAGTGAGCAGTTCTTC.

At least ten counts were recorded for this clonotype. V gene TRBV15 combines with J gene TRBJ2-3; 12 bases line up with TRBD2. The V and J ends lost 1 base and 6 bases, in that order; junction bases with no gene match: 2. Germline-derived CDR1 and CDR2 are LNHNV and YYDKDF (reference sequence). The CDR3 is 15 residues long. The CDR3 nucleotides are TGTGCCACCAGCAGAGGGCTAGCGGGAGGGGATACGCAGTATTTT. Translating gives CATSRGLAGGDTQYF.

The J gene is TRBJ2-7, the V gene TRBV6-2 or TRBV6-3; TRBD2 agrees at 7 bases. The V segment lost 4 bases and the J segment 4 bases; nucleotides outside the gene matches: 4. This CDR3 comprises 13 residues. CDR1 is MNHEY and CDR2 is SVGEGT in the germline V gene. The CDR3 nucleotides read TGTGCCAGCAGTTCGACTAGCCCGTACGAGCAGTACTTC. Translated: CASSSTSPYEQYF.

This chain connects TRBV20-1 to TRBJ2-7; 9 bases agree with TRBD2. Germline CDR1 DFQATT, CDR2 SNEGSKA (reference sequence). The CDR3 totals 17 residues. Losses at the gene ends were 0 bases for V and 2 bases for J; bases not matched to a gene: 11. CDR3 sequence reads: CSARDIFISSGAYEQYF. For the CDR3, the DNA is TGCAGTGCTAGAGACATCTTCATATCTAGCGGGGCCTACGAGCAGTACTTC.

Many counts were recorded for this clonotype. The rearrangement links TRBV7-2 to TRBJ2-3, with 14 bases matching TRBD2. The junction had 3 bases not matched to a gene; V was cut back by 5 bases and J by 8 bases. This CDR3 is built from 14 residues. The germline CDR1 and CDR2 sequences are SGHTA and FQGNSA. This CDR3 is CASSRTSGGSTQYF. CDR3 DNA: TGTGCCAGCAGCCGGACTAGCGGGGGGAGTACGCAGTATTTT.

This clonotype was detected ten times or more. The chain joins TRBV20-1 to TRBJ2-7, with D hard to call. Trimming took off 3 bases at V and 5 bases at J, with 11 bases between the two ends. From germline, CDR1 is DFQATT and CDR2 SNEGSKA (reference sequence). The CDR3 is 12 amino acids. In nucleotides, the CDR3 is TGCAGTGCTAGGGTCGTAGGGAACGAGCAGTACTTC. As protein: CSARVVGNEQYF.

This clonotype was observed a handful of times. V gene TRBV28 combines with J gene TRBJ1-6, with D tentatively TRBD1 (5 bases). The CDR3 loop spans 15 amino acids. Per germline, CDR1 MDHEN and CDR2 SYDVKM. Trimming stripped 2 bases from V and 10 bases from J, with 15 bases between. CDR3 coding DNA: TGTGCCAGCAGTTTAGTCGACCAGGGCGGATCACCCCTCCACTTT. Amino acids: CASSLVDQGGSPLHF.

This sequence joins TRBV7-8 and TRBJ1-6; D gene ambiguous. V lost 5 bases to trimming and J lost 3 bases, with 11 bases between them. Germline lookup yields CDR1 SGHVS and CDR2 FQNEAQ. The CDR3 has 15 amino acids. CDR3 nucleotide sequence: TGTGCCAGCAGCCCCGGATCGCACTATAATTCACCCCTCCACTTT. As protein: CASSPGSHYNSPLHF.

This clonotype showed up just a few times. The gene calls are TRBV27 and TRBJ2-7; 7 positions agree with TRBD1. The germline gives CDR1 MNHEY, CDR2 SMNVEV (reference sequence). Unmatched junction bases numbered 9, after V lost 7 bases and J lost 0 bases. The CDR3 spans 15 residues. As DNA, the CDR3 is TGTGCCAGCAAACCCGGGACAGATAGCTCCTACGAGCAGTACTTC. It codes for CASKPGTDSSYEQYF.

The V gene is TRBV10-3, the J gene TRBJ1-2; D not resolved. From germline, CDR1 is ENHRY and CDR2 SYGVKD. V gave up 2 bases and J gave up 2 bases, with 3 bases separating them. This CDR3 has 12 amino acids. CDR3 loop: CAISEENYGYTF. The CDR3 coding sequence is TGTGCCATCAGTGAGGAAAACTATGGCTACACCTTC.

This clonotype appeared a few times. The J gene is TRBJ1-3, the V gene TRBV25-1, with a tentative D call TRBD1 (5 bases). Germline lookup yields CDR1 MGHDK and CDR2 SYGVNS. The CDR3 has 13 residues. V was cut by 2 bases and J by 4 bases, with 6 bases left in between. The CDR3 loop is CASSEPGGNTIYF. Here the CDR3 DNA reads TGTGCCAGCAGTGAACCAGGGGGAAACACCATATATTTT.

This clonotype was found many times. The chain links TRBV7-2 to TRBJ2-6; maybe TRBD1 (5 bases). V lost 1 base and J 4 bases, leaving 5 bases between the germline ends. Germline-derived CDR1 and CDR2 are SGHTA and FQGNSA. CDR3 length equals 14 residues. CDR3: CASSLGTGANVLTF. CDR3 coding DNA: TGTGCCAGCAGCTTAGGGACAGGGGCCAACGTCCTGACTTTC.

The table lists this clonotype with a few counts. The chain combines TRBV10-3 with TRBJ2-6; 7 bases are shared with TRBD2. V lost 2 bases to trimming and J lost 13 bases; unmatched junction nucleotides: 17. CDR1 is ENHRY and CDR2 is SYGVKD in the germline V gene. This CDR3 contains 17 residues. The CDR3 DNA sequence: TGTGCCATCAGTGAGAGGGAGGGCGGGGCCTCCTCAAGTGTCCTGACTTTC. Translating it yields CAISEREGGASSSVLTF.

This clonotype was seen more than once but under ten times. The chain couples TRBV2 to TRBJ1-1, with 10 bases lining up with TRBD1. The CDR3 loop spans 16 amino acids. V shed 6 bases, J shed 0 bases, and the junction held 7 bases outside the gene matches. The V gene's germline CDR1 is SNHLY and CDR2 FYNNEI. DNA for the CDR3: TGTGCCAGCAGAGACGCCGGGACAGGGGTGAACACTGAAGCTTTCTTT. Encoded protein: CASRDAGTGVNTEAFF.

The chain has TRBV20-1 and TRBJ2-3, with 7 nucleotides matching TRBD2. The V gene's germline CDR1 is DFQATT and CDR2 SNEGSKA (reference sequence). With V trimmed by 6 bases and J by 6 bases, 18 bases remained unmatched. The CDR3 runs 16 residues. CDR3 protein: CSAAPRASGPPDTQYF. The CDR3 DNA is TGCAGTGCCGCCCCACGGGCTAGCGGACCCCCGGATACGCAGTATTTT.

The chain uses TRBV3-1 and TRBJ2-7; 7 nucleotides align to TRBD1. The CDR3 runs to 16 residues. Germline values: CDR1 LGHDT, CDR2 YNNKEL (reference sequence). J gave up 4 bases and V 3 bases, and 12 bases lay outside the gene matches. The CDR3 DNA sequence: TGTGCCAGCAGCCATCTAGACAGGGACAGCCATTACGAGCAGTACTTC. Amino acids: CASSHLDRDSHYEQYF.

The gene calls are TRBV28 and TRBJ2-3, with a weak D call TRBD1 (5 bases). The CDR3 length is 16 residues. CDR1 and CDR2 (germline): MDHEN, SYDVKM. V lost 3 bases to trimming and J lost 1 base, with 14 bases between them. CDR3: CASSFVVGAGTDTQYF. CDR3 in DNA: TGTGCCAGCAGTTTCGTCGTTGGGGCGGGCACAGATACGCAGTATTTT.

This clonotype was counted ten times or more. The gene calls are TRBV10-3 and TRBJ1-1; D possibly corresponds to TRBD1 (5 bases). The CDR3 covers 16 residues. Germline CDR1 reads ENHRY; CDR2 reads SYGVKD. V lost 3 bases, J lost 1 base, and 15 bases lay in between. The DNA of the CDR3 is TGTGCCATCAGTGATACAGGAGCGCGCCGGAACACTGAAGCTTTCTTT. Translation: CAISDTGARRNTEAFF.

This clonotype appeared many times. A junction boundary mismatches the germline segment, possibly from a read error. The rearrangement uses TRBV2 and TRBJ2-1, with TRBD1 identical over 7 bases. The CDR3 runs to 13 residues. Germline V gene lookup returns CDR1 SNHLY and CDR2 FYNNEI. The CDR3 DNA reads as TGTGCCAGCAGAACTGACTCCGGGACAGAGCGGTTCTTC. Translated: CASRTDSGTERFF.

This clonotype showed up many times. The chain is built from TRBV5-1 and TRBJ1-1; a weak D match, TRBD1 (5 bases). The germline CDR1 and CDR2 sequences are SGHRS and YFSETQ. The CDR3 has 15 residues. V was shortened by 3 bases and J by 10 bases, with 22 bases between the two germline ends. CDR3: CASSSTSPGRAVAFF. In DNA form, the CDR3 reads TGCGCCAGCAGCTCCACCTCGCCAGGGAGGGCGGTAGCTTTCTTT.

The chain couples TRBV6-2 or TRBV6-3 to TRBJ2-7; 8 nucleotides agree with TRBD2. Germline V CDR1 and CDR2: MNHEY, SVGEGT. The CDR3 is 16 amino acids. V shed 6 bases and J 5 bases; nucleotides not matched to a gene: 15. CDR3: CASSSRGAGAGDEQYF. The CDR3 bases are TGTGCCAGCAGCTCCCGGGGAGCGGGGGCTGGTGACGAGCAGTACTTC.

This clonotype was detected ten times or more. The V and J genes are TRBV7-8 and TRBJ1-1; a possible D gene is TRBD1 (6 bases). The CDR3 is 14 amino acids. Deletions cut 5 bases from V and 5 bases from J, with 15 bases between. CDR1 and CDR2 (germline): SGHVS, FQNEAQ. For the CDR3, the DNA is TGTGCCAGCAGCATAGGACAGTCGGGTACTGAAGCTTTCTTT. Translation gives CASSIGQSGTEAFF.

The gene calls are TRBV5-1 and TRBJ2-5; D could derive from TRBD1 or TRBD2 (6 bases each). The CDR3 totals 14 residues. The germline V gene encodes CDR1 SGHRS and CDR2 YFSETQ. V was cut by 0 bases and J by 6 bases, with 12 bases left in between. CDR3 sequence reads: CASSLGTGAQTQYF. CDR3 DNA: TGCGCCAGCAGCTTGGGGACGGGGGCACAGACCCAGTACTTC.